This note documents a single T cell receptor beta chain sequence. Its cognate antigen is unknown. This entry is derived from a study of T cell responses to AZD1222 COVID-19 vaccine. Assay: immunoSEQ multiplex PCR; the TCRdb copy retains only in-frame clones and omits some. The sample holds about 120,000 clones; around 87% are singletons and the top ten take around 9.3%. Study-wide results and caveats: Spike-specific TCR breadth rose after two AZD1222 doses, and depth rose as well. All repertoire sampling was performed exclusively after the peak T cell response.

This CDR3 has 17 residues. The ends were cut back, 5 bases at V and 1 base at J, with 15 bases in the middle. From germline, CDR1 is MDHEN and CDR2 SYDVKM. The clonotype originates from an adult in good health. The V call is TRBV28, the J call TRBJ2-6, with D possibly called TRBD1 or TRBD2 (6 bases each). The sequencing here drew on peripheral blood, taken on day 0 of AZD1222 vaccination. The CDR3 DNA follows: TGTGCCAGCAGTGGGGGGTCAGGGGCGTCTGGGGCCAACGTCCTGACTTTC. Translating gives CASSGGSGASGANVLTF. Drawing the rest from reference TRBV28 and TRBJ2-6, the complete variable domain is DVKVTQSSRYLVKRTGEKVFLECVQDMDHENMFWYRQDPGLGLRLIYFSYDVKMKEKGDIPEGYSVSREKKERFSLILESASTNQTSMYLCASSGGSGASGANVLTFGAGSRLTVL.